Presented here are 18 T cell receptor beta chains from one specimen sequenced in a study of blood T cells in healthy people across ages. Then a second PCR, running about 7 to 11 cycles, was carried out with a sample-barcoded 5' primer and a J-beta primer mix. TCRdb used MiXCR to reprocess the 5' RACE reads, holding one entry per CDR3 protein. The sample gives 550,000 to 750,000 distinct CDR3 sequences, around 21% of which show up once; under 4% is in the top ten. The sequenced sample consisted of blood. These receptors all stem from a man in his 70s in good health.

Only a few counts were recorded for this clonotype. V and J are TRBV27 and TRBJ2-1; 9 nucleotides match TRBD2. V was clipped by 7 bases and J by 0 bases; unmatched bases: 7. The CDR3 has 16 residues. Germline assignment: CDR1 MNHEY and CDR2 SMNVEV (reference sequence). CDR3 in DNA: TGTGCCAGCACCCCCAATAGCGGGAGCTCCTACAATGAGCAGTTCTTC. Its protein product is CASTPNSGSSYNEQFF.

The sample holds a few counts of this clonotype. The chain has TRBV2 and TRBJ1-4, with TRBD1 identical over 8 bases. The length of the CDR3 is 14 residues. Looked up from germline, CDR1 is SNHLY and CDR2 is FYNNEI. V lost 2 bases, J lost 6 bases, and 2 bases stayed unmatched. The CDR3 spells CASSENRGDEKLFF. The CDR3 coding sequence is TGTGCCAGCAGTGAAAACAGGGGGGATGAAAAACTGTTTTTT.

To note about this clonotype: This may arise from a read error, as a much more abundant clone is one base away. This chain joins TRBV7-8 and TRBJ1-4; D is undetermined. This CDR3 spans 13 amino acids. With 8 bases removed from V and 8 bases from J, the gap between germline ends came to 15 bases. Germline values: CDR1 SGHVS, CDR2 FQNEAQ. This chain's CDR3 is CASHRGLGEKLFF. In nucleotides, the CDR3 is TGTGCCAGCCATAGAGGGCTCGGCGAAAAACTGTTTTTT.

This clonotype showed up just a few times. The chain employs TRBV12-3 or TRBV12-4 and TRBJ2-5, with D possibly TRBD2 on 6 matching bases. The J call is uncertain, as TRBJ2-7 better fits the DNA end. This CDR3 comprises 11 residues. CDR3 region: CASRSSDEQYF. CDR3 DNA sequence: TGTGCCAGCAGGTCTAGCGACGAGCAGTACTTC.

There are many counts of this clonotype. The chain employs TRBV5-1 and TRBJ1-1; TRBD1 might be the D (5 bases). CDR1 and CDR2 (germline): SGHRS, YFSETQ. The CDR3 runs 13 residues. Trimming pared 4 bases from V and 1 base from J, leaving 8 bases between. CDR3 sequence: CASSVTGNTEAFF. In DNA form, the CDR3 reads TGCGCCAGCAGCGTTACAGGGAACACTGAAGCTTTCTTT. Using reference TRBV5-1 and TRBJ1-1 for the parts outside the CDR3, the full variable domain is KAGVTQTPRYLIKTRGQQVTLSCSPISGHRSVSWYQQTPGQGLQFLFEYFSETQRNKGNFPGRFSGRQFSNSRSEMNVSTLELGDSALYLCASSVTGNTEAFFGQGTRLTVV.

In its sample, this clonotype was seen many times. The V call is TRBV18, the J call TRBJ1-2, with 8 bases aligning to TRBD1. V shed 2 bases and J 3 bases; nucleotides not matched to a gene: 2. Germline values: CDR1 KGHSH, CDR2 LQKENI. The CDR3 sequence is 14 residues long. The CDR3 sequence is CASSPTTGDYGYTF. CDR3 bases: TGTGCCAGCTCACCAACGACAGGGGACTATGGCTACACCTTC.

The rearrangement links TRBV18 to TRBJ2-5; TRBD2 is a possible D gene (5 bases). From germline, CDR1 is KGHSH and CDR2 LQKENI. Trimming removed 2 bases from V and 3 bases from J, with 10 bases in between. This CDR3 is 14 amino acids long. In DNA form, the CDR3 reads TGTGCCAGCTCACCAGTTGCGGAGGAAGAGACCCAGTACTTC. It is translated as CASSPVAEEETQYF.

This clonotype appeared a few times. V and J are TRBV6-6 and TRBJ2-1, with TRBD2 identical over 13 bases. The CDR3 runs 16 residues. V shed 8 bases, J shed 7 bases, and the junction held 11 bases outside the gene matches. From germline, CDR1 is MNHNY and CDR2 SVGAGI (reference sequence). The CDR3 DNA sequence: TGTGCCAGCCACCCTCGGACTAGCGGGAGTGGGAATGAGCAGTTCTTC. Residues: CASHPRTSGSGNEQFF.

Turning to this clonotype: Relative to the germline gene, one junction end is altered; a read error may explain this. The CDR3 protein is CSSSLVSGNIQYF. CDR3 in DNA: TGTTCCAGCAGCTTAGTAAGCGGAAACATTCAGTACTTC. This chain joins TRBV7-9 and TRBJ2-4, with D perhaps matching TRBD2 (5 bases). CDR1 SEHNR and CDR2 FQNEAQ come from the germline V gene (reference sequence). The CDR3 spans 13 residues.

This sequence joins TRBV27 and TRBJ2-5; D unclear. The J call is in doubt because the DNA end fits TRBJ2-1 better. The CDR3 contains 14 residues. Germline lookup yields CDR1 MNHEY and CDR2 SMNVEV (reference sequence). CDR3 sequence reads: CASKGLSIYNEQFF. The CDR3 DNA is TGTGCCAGCAAAGGGCTTTCTATATACAATGAGCAGTTCTTC.

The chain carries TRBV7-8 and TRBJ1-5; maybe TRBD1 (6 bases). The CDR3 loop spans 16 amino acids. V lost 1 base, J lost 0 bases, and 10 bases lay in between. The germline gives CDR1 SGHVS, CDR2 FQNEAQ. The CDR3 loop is CASSLVGTRSNQPQHF. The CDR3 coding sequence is TGTGCCAGCAGCTTAGTCGGGACACGTAGCAATCAGCCCCAGCATTTT.

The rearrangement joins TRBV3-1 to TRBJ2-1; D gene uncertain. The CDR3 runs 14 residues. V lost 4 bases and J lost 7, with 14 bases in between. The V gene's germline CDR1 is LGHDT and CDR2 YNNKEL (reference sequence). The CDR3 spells CASSRKGVGNEQFF. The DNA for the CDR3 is TGTGCCAGCAGCCGCAAAGGTGTGGGGAATGAGCAGTTCTTC.

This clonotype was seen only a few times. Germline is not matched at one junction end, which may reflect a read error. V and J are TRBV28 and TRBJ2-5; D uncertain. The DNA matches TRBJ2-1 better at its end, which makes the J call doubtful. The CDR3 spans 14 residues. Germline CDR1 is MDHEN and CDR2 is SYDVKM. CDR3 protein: CVSSFLVSRHEQFF. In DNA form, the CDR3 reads TGTGTCAGCAGTTTCCTAGTTTCTCGCCATGAGCAGTTCTTC.

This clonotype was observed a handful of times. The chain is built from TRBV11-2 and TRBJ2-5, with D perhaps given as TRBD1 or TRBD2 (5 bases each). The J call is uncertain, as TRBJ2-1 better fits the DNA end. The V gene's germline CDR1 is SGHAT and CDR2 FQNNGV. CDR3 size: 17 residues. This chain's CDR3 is CASSLYRGPGPHNEQFF. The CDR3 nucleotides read TGTGCCAGCAGCTTATATCGAGGGCCGGGACCACACAATGAGCAGTTCTTC.

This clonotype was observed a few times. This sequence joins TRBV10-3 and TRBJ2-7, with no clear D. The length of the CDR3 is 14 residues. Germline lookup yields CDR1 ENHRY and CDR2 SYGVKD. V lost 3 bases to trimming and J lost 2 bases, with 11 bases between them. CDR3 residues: CAISESQKTYEQYF. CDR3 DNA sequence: TGTGCCATCAGTGAATCACAGAAGACCTACGAGCAGTACTTC.

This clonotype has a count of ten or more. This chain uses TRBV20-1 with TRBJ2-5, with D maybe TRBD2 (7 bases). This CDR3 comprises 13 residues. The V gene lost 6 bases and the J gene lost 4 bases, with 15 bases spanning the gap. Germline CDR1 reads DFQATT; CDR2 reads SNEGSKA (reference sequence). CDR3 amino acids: CSARRGAGETQYF. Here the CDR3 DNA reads TGCAGTGCGAGACGGGGGGCAGGAGAGACCCAGTACTTC.

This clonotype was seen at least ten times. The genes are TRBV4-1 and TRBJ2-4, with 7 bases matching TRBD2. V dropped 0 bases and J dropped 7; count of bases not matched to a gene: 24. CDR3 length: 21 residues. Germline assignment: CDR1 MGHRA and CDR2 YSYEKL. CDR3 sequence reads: CASSQDKWLADGGSSWNIQYF. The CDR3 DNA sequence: TGCGCCAGCAGCCAAGATAAATGGCTAGCGGATGGGGGTTCCTCATGGAACATTCAGTACTTC.

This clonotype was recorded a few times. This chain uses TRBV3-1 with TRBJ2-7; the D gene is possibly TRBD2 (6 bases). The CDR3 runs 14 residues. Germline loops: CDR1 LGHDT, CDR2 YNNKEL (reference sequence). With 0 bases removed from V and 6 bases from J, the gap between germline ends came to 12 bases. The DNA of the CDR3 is TGTGCCAGCAGCCAAGATCTCCGGGGGTCCGAGCAGTACTTC. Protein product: CASSQDLRGSEQYF.